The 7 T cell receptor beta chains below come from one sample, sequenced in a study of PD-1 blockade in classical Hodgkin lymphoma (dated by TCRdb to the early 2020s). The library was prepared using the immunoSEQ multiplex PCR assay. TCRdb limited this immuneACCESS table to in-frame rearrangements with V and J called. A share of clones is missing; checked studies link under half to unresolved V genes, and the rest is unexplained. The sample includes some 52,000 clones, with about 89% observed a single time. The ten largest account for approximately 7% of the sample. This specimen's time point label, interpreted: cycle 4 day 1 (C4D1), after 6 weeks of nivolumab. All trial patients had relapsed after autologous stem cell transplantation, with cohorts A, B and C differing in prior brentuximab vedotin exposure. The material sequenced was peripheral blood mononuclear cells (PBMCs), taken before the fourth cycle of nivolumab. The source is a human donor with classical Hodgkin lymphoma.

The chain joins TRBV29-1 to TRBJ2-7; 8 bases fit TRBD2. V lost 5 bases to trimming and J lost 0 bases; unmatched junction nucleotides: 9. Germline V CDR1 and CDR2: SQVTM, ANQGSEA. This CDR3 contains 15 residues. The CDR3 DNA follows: TGCAGCGTTCTCAGCGGGAGAAGTAGCTCCTACGAGCAGTACTTC. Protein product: CSVLSGRSSSYEQYF.

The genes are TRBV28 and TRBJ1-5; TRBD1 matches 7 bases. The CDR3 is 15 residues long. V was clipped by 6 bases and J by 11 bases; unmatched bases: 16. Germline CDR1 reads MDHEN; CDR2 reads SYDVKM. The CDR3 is CASSPDRVRVGSQHF. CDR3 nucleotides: TGTGCCAGCAGCCCCGACAGGGTCCGCGTGGGGTCCCAGCATTTT. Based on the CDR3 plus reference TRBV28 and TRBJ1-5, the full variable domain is DVKVTQSSRYLVKRTGEKVFLECVQDMDHENMFWYRQDPGLGLRLIYFSYDVKMKEKGDIPEGYSVSREKKERFSLILESASTNQTSMYLCASSPDRVRVGSQHFGDGTRLSIL.

The CDR3 sequence: CASSGNRGGYGYTF. As DNA, the CDR3 is TGCGCCAGCAGTGGAAACAGGGGGGGCTATGGCTACACCTTC. The gene calls are TRBV10-1 and TRBJ1-2; 8 bases map to TRBD1. J was trimmed by 4 bases and V by 4 bases; bases with no gene match: 5. Germline assignment: CDR1 WNHNN and CDR2 SYGVQD (reference sequence). The CDR3 covers 14 residues.

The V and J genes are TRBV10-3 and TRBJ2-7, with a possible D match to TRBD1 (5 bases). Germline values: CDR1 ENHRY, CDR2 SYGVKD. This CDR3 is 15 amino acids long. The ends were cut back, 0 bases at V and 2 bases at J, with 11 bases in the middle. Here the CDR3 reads CAISESQGGPYEQYF. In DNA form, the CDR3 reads TGTGCCATCAGTGAGTCTCAGGGTGGTCCCTACGAGCAGTACTTC.

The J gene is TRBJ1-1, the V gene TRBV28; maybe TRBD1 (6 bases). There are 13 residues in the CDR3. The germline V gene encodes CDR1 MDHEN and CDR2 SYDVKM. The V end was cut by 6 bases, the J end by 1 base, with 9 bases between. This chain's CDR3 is CASRETGNTEAFF. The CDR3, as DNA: TGTGCCAGCAGGGAGACAGGGAACACTGAAGCTTTCTTT.

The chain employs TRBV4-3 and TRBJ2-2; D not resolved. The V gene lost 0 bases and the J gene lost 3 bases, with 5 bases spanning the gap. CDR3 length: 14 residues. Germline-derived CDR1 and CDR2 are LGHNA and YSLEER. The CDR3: CASSQDGYTGELFF. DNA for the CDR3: TGCGCCAGCAGCCAAGATGGCTACACCGGGGAGCTGTTTTTT.

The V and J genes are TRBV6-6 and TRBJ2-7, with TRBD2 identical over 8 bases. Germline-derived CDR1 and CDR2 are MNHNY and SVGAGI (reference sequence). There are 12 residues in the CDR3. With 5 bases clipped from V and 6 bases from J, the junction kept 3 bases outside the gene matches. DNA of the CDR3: TGTGCCAGCAGTAACCTAGCGGGCGAGCAGTACTTC. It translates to CASSNLAGEQYF.